This entry concerns a single TCR beta chain. The data derive from a study of T cell responses to AZD1222 COVID-19 vaccine. Measured with immunoSEQ multiplex PCR; TCRdb has only the in-frame clones, and not every one. The sample consists of roughly 91,000 clones, roughly nine tenths of them appearing once. This TCR was sampled from an adult in good health. The source material was peripheral blood, sampled on day 0 of AZD1222 vaccination.

CDR3 coding DNA: TGTGCTAGTGGTTTGGCAGGGGGATTGAACACTGAAGCTTTCTTT. The encoded protein is CASGLAGGLNTEAFF. J is TRBJ1-1 and V is TRBV12-5; 7 nucleotides match TRBD1. Trimming removed 1 base from V and 0 bases from J; junction bases left unmatched: 2. The germline V gene has CDR1 LGHNT and CDR2 FRNRAP. The CDR3 is 15 amino acids.